This is a list of T cell receptor beta chains from one sample in a study of neurological immune-mediated disorders. TCRdb re-analysed the 5' RACE reads in MiXCR, keeping a single row per CDR3 protein. The table records 80,000 to 85,000 distinct CDR3 sequences, just over 2.5% of them present only once. Sample: PBMCs. The receptors originated from a woman aged 30 to 39 with multiple sclerosis. The CDR3 runs from the conserved cysteine through the conserved F or W. D genes are given only for firm matches. Expanded clones are given a class, and other clones once, few, many or no size at all.

>TRBV7-3|TRBJ2-7|TRBD2|many
TGTGCCAGCAGCCCGACCTCTAGCGGAAAAGCCTACGAGCAGTACTTC
CASSPTSSGKAYEQYF
>TRBV10-3|TRBJ1-2|NA|many
TGTGCCGTCAGGGCGACAGGCGCTTTTAACTATGGCTACACCTTC
CAVRATGAFNYGYTF
>TRBV20-1|TRBJ2-1|TRBD2|many
TGCAGTGCTCGGAGGACTAGCGGGGCCTACAATGAGCAGTTCTTC
CSARRTSGAYNEQFF
>TRBV6-5|TRBJ1-2|NA|many
TGTGCCAGCAGTTACTCGACTAGGAATGGCTACACCTTC
CASSYSTRNGYTF
>TRBV4-3|TRBJ2-3|TRBD2|many
TGCGCCAGCAGCCAAGAACCCCCCCTGTTCTCAGCGGGGACAGATACGCAGTATTTT
CASSQEPPLFSAGTDTQYF
>TRBV6-6|TRBJ2-7|NA|many
TGTGCCAGCAGTGGCCCGGGACAAAGAACCTACGAGCAGTACTTC
CASSGPGQRTYEQYF
>TRBV6-4|TRBJ2-3|NA|NA
TGTGCCAGCAGTAACGGCCCTCTCCCAGATACGCAGTATTTT
CASSNGPLPDTQYF
>TRBV5-1|TRBJ1-6|TRBD1|many
TGCGCCAGCAGCGGCAGACAGGGAAGCTCCTATAATTCACCCCTCCACTTT
CASSGRQGSSYNSPLHF
>TRBV12-3/TRBV12-4|TRBJ2-3|TRBD2|many
TGTGCCAGCAGTTTTATCGGTCAGCGGGAGTGGGGCACAGATACGCAGTATTTT
CASSFIGQREWGTDTQYF
>TRBV24-1|TRBJ1-1|TRBD1|many
TGTGCCACCAGTGACCCCCGACAGGGTACTGCGAGCGGAGCTTTCTTT
CATSDPRQGTASGAFF
>TRBV5-5|TRBJ2-1|NA|many
TGTGCCAGCAGCTTGAACGTTATCAATGAGCAGTTCTTC
CASSLNVINEQFF
>TRBV5-1|TRBJ1-3|NA|many
TGCGCCAGCAGCTTGGGCAGGAGCTCTGGAAACACCATATATTTT
CASSLGRSSGNTIYF
>TRBV10-3|TRBJ1-2|TRBD1|many
TGTGCCATCAGGGGCTCGGGACAGGGGGCCGAGAGTGACTTC
CAIRGSGQGAESDF
>TRBV6-2/TRBV6-3|TRBJ2-3|TRBD2|many
TGTGCCAGCAGCGACCTAGCGGGATCAGATACGCAGTATTTT
CASSDLAGSDTQYF
>TRBV15|TRBJ2-3|TRBD2|many
TGTGCCACCAGCAGGGGACTAGCGGGAGCGATGGGGGCAGATACGCAGTATTTT
CATSRGLAGAMGADTQYF
>TRBV5-1|TRBJ2-7|NA|many
TGCGCCAGCAGCTTGTCCCTAGGGTCCTCCTCGGACGAGCAGTACTTC
CASSLSLGSSSDEQYF
>TRBV28|TRBJ2-7|NA|NA
TGTGACAGCAGTACAGATTCCTACGAGCAGTACTTC
CDSSTDSYEQYF
>TRBV15|TRBJ2-4|NA|many
TGTGCCACCAGCAGAGGTGCCAAAAACATTCAGTACTTC
CATSRGAKNIQYF
>TRBV5-1|TRBJ2-1|NA|many
TGCGCCAGCAGCTCCCTCCGTTGGGCTTACAATGAGCAGTTCTTC
CASSSLRWAYNEQFF
>TRBV20-1|TRBJ2-5|NA|many
TGCAGTGCTAGAGACGGACACTCGTACCAAGAGACCCAGTACTTC
CSARDGHSYQETQYF
>TRBV14|TRBJ1-3|NA|few
TGTGCCAGCAGCCAAGATTACGGGGGGACTGGAAACACCATATATTTT
CASSQDYGGTGNTIYF
>TRBV5-6|TRBJ1-5|TRBD1|many
TGTGCCAGCAGCTTGTGGGACAGGGCTACGAATCAGCCCCAGCATTTT
CASSLWDRATNQPQHF
>TRBV7-2|TRBJ2-5|NA|many
TGTGCCAGCAGCTTATACGGCGGGATGAACCAAGAGACCCAGTACTTC
CASSLYGGMNQETQYF
>TRBV19|TRBJ2-1|TRBD2|many
TGTGCCAGTAGTGTTCGACTAGCCGAGGGTGAGCAGTTCTTC
CASSVRLAEGEQFF
>TRBV27|TRBJ2-7|NA|many
TGTGCCAGCAGTAAGAGCTACGAGCAGTACTTC
CASSKSYEQYF
>TRBV7-2|TRBJ2-5|NA|many
TGTGCCAGCAGATTACGGGCGGGGCAAGAGACCCAGTACTTC
CASRLRAGQETQYF
>TRBV28|TRBJ1-5|TRBD1|few
TGTGCCAGCAGCGCCAACAGGGGTCATAGCAATAAGACCCAGAATTTT
CASSANRGHSNKTQNF
>TRBV20-1|TRBJ2-2|TRBD1|many
TGCAGTGCCAAGGGACAGGGGGGAGCCGGGGAGCTGTTTTTT
CSAKGQGGAGELFF
>TRBV5-1|TRBJ2-7|NA|many
TGCGCCAGCAGCTTGGAACAGTCGCGCGAGCAGTACTTC
CASSLEQSREQYF
>TRBV12-3/TRBV12-4|TRBJ1-1|TRBD1|many
TGTGCCAGCAGTACGACAGGGGGCTCAACTGAAGCTTTCTTT
CASSTTGGSTEAFF
>TRBV7-2|TRBJ2-7|TRBD2|NA
TGTGCCAGCAGCACACTAGCGGGCCCCTACGAACAGTACTTC
CASSTLAGPYEQYF
>TRBV29-1|TRBJ2-7|NA|many
TGCAGCGTTGGGGTTAGCGGCTACGAGCAGTACTTC
CSVGVSGYEQYF
>TRBV19|TRBJ2-7|TRBD2|many
TGTGCCAGTAAGGTGACTAGCGGCCTCTACGAGCAGTACTTC
CASKVTSGLYEQYF
>TRBV5-6|TRBJ1-1|NA|many
TGTGCCAGCAGCTTGGTGTCGGGAAGAGCTTTCTTT
CASSLVSGRAFF
>TRBV20-1|TRBJ1-1|TRBD1|many
TGCAGTGCCCGTACCAAGGGACAGGGATATACTGAAGCTTTCTTT
CSARTKGQGYTEAFF
>TRBV29-1|TRBJ2-3|TRBD2|many
TGCAGCGTTGGTGCGGGAGAAGGGTTAGATACGCAGTATTTT
CSVGAGEGLDTQYF
>TRBV5-1|TRBJ1-1|TRBD1|many
TGCGCCAGCAGCTTGTCTCCTGGGACAGCGATGAACACTGAAGCTTTCTTT
CASSLSPGTAMNTEAFF
>TRBV5-1|TRBJ1-2|NA|many
TGCGCCAGCAGCTCCGATTGGGGAGACAGGAGCGGCTACACCTTC
CASSSDWGDRSGYTF